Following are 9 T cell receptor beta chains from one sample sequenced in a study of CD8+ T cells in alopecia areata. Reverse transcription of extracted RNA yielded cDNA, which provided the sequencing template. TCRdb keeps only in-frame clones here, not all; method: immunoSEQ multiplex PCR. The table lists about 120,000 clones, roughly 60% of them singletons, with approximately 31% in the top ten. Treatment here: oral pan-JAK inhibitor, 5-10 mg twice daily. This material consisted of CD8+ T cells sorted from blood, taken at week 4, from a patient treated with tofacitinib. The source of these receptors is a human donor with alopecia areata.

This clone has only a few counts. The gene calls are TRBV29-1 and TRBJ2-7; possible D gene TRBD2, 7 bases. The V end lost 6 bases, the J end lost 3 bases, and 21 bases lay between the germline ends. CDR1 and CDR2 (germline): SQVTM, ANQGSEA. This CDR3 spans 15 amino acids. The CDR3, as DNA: TGCAGCGTCCGGGGGGCAGGGGAGGAAATCTACGAGCAGTACTTC. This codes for CSVRGAGEEIYEQYF.

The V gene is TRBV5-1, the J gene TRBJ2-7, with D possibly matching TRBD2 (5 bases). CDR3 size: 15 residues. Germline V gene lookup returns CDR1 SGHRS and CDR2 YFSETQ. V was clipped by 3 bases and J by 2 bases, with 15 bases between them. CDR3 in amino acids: CASSSTGSRAYEQYF. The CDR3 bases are TGCGCCAGCAGCTCCACGGGGAGTAGGGCCTACGAGCAGTACTTC.

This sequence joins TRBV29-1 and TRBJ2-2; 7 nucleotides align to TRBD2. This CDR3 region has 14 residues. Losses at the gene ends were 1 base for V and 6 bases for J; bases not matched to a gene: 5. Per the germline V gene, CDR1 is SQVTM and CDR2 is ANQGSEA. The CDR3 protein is CSVEGLAVAGELFF. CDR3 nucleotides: TGCAGCGTTGAAGGTCTAGCGGTAGCCGGGGAGCTGTTTTTT.

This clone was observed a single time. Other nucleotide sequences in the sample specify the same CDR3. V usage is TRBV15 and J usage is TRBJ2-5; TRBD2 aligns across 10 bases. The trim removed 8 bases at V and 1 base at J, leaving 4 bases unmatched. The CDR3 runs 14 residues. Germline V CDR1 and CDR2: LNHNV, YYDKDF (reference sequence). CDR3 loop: CATSSGGVQETQYF. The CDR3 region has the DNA TGTGCCACCTCAAGCGGGGGGGTCCAAGAGACCCAGTACTTC.

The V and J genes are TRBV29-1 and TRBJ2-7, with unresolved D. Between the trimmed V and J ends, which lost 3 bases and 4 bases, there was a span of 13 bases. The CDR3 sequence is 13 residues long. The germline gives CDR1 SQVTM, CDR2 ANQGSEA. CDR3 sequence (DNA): TGCAGCGTTGACGCCGGATCCCTTTACGAGCAGTACTTC. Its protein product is CSVDAGSLYEQYF.

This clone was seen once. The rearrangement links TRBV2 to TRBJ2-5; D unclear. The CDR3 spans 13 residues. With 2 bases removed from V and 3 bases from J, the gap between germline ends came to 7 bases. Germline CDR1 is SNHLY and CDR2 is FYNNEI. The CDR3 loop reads CASSEWVKETQYF. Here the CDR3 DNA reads TGTGCCAGCAGTGAATGGGTCAAAGAGACCCAGTACTTC. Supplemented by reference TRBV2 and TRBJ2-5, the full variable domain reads EPEVTQTPSHQVTQMGQEVILRCVPISNHLYFYWYRQILGQKVEFLVSFYNNEISEKSEIFDDQFSVERPDGSNFTLKIRSTKLEDSAMYFCASSEWVKETQYFGPGTRLLVL.

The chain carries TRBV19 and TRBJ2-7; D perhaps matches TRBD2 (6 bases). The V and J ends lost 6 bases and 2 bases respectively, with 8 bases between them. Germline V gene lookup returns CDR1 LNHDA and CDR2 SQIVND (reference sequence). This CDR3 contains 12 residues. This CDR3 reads CASSPGAYEQYF. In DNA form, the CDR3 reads TGTGCCAGTAGCCCGGGAGCCTACGAGCAGTACTTC.

The chain's CDR3 is CASAYTGPSYEQYF. CDR3 in DNA: TGCGCCAGCGCTTACACAGGACCTTCCTACGAGCAGTACTTC. The chain employs TRBV5-1 and TRBJ2-7; possibly TRBD1 for D (5 bases). The germline CDR1 and CDR2 sequences are SGHRS and YFSETQ. Trimming took 7 bases from V and 1 from J, leaving 15 bases between them. The CDR3 covers 14 residues.

The CDR3 DNA reads as TGCAGCGTTGAAGATGGCGTGGTGCAGTTCTTC. Translated: CSVEDGVVQFF. V is TRBV29-1 and J is TRBJ2-1, with D unresolved. V dropped 0 bases and J dropped 12 bases, with 9 bases sitting between them. In germline, CDR1 is SQVTM, CDR2 ANQGSEA. The CDR3 runs 11 residues.